The T cell receptor beta chain under discussion was sequenced for a study of shared clonotypes between healthy human individuals. The germline gives CDR1 GTSNPN, CDR2 SVGIG (reference sequence). J lost 5 bases, V lost 2 bases, and 4 bases had no gene match. This CDR3 is 13 amino acids long. Study donors comprised healthy, HIV-negative adults devoid of recent acute infection or vaccination. When samples were unsorted, around 83 million PBMCs were used for genomic DNA. Study outcomes and limitations: The study drew on few donors, limiting represented genetic and exposure-history diversity.

The assay was immunoSEQ multiplex PCR, and TCRdb's table has in-frame clones only and misses some. Altogether about 560,000 clones are present, around 80% being singletons, with the ten largest covering 9.5% to 15%. Regarding this clone: Its antigen is still unknown.

The sequencing input was PBMCs. The chain links TRBV30 to TRBJ2-5; 8 positions agree with TRBD1. The origin of this receptor is a woman aged 40-49 years in good health. Some clones in this sample may be carry-over from other donors' samples. The CDR3 DNA follows: TGTGCCTGGAGTTCAGGGGGCCGGGAGACCCAGTACTTC. Protein sequence: CAWSSGGRETQYF.